The next 27 T cell receptor beta chains were all read from a single sample in a study of beta chain features in type 1 diabetes (dated by TCRdb to 2016 to 2019). Preparation of the library involved the immunoSEQ multiplex PCR assay. The entire isolated RNA was reverse transcribed using the High Capacity cDNA Reverse Transcription Kit, and thus expressed TCRB transcripts were sequenced. TCRdb obtained this table from immuneACCESS and retained in-frame rearrangements with V and J assigned. These tables miss some clones; where compared with another copy, unresolved V genes account for less than half of the shortfall, and the remainder is unexplained. Here the sample has 65,000 to 85,000 clones; approximately 50% occur a single time. The top ten clonotypes cover about 0.74% of the sample. The paper as a whole reports these results and caveats: Type 1 diabetes patients showed a moderate but significant shortening of TCRB CDR3 length in all four CD4+ subsets.

These receptors are not linked to any known antigen. The sample was central memory CD4+ T cells from blood. These receptor sequences come from a young man with type 1 diabetes.

This clone was detected a few times. Other DNA sequences in this sample translate to the same CDR3. V and J are TRBV7-2 and TRBJ2-3; 7 nucleotides agree with TRBD2. Trimming removed 3 bases from V and 4 bases from J; junction bases left unmatched: 1. Per germline, CDR1 SGHTA and CDR2 FQGNSA. The CDR3 covers 13 residues. CDR3 residues: CASSFAGADTQYF. The CDR3 nucleotides read TGTGCCAGCAGCTTCGCGGGGGCAGATACGCAGTATTTT. Supplemented by reference TRBV7-2 and TRBJ2-3, the full variable domain reads GAGVSQSPSNKVTEKGKDVELRCDPISGHTALYWYRQSLGQGLEFLIYFQGNSAPDKSGLPSDRFSAERTGGSVSTLTIQRTQQEDSAVYLCASSFAGADTQYFGPGTRLTVL.

In its sample, this clone was seen a few times. The chain combines TRBV5-4 with TRBJ1-2; D remains unclear. The germline V gene has CDR1 SGHNT and CDR2 YYREEE (reference sequence). The CDR3 contains 13 residues. V gave up 0 bases and J gave up 4 bases, with 7 bases separating them. CDR3 nucleotides: TGTGCCAGCAGCTTGGACGAGGGCTATGGCTACACCTTC. This sequence encodes CASSLDEGYGYTF.

The chain uses TRBV7-8 and TRBJ2-1; 10 bases map to TRBD2. With V trimmed by 3 bases and J by 7 bases, 21 bases remained unmatched. CDR1 is SGHVS and CDR2 is FQNEAQ in the germline V gene. The CDR3 consists of 20 residues. CDR3 residues: CASSFPVIASGRRDLNEQFF. DNA of the CDR3: TGTGCCAGCAGCTTCCCCGTGATAGCTAGCGGGAGAAGGGACCTGAATGAGCAGTTCTTC.

This clone has only a few counts. The gene calls are TRBV5-1 and TRBJ2-1, with D perhaps TRBD1 (6 bases). Per germline, CDR1 SGHRS and CDR2 YFSETQ. Trimming left V 1 base short and J 2 bases short, with 13 bases between. CDR3 length: 16 amino acids. The CDR3 region is CASSLLSGVTYNEQFF. The DNA for the CDR3 is TGCGCCAGCAGCTTGTTGTCAGGGGTAACCTACAATGAGCAGTTCTTC.

This clone showed up many times. The V gene is TRBV7-2, the J gene TRBJ2-1; 9 positions match TRBD2. Unmatched junction bases numbered 6, after V lost 3 bases and J lost 9 bases. Germline values: CDR1 SGHTA, CDR2 FQGNSA. The CDR3 runs 14 residues. The CDR3 here is CASSLASGTLEQFF. As DNA, the CDR3 is TGTGCCAGCAGCTTGGCTAGCGGGACCCTTGAGCAGTTCTTC.

This clone was seen only once. This chain links TRBV6-5 with TRBJ2-7; D is possibly TRBD1 (5 bases). This CDR3 has 13 amino acids. Germline V CDR1 and CDR2: MNHEY, SVGAGI. V dropped 9 bases and J dropped 2 bases, with 14 bases sitting between them. CDR3 sequence reads: CASWNPGTYEQYF. For the CDR3, the DNA is TGTGCCAGTTGGAATCCAGGGACCTACGAGCAGTACTTC.

This clone was observed a handful of times. This sequence joins TRBV5-4 and TRBJ2-7; 11 bases are shared with TRBD1. V lost 6 bases to trimming and J lost 6 bases; unmatched junction nucleotides: 14. Per germline, CDR1 SGHNT and CDR2 YYREEE (reference sequence). There are 16 residues in the CDR3. The CDR3 DNA reads as TGTGCCAGCATGCCTGGAGGGACAGGGGGTAAGGGCGAGCAGTACTTC. As protein: CASMPGGTGGKGEQYF.

This clone came up a few times. The rearrangement links TRBV21-1 to TRBJ2-1; the table calls TRBD2, which could not be checked here. TRBV21-1 is annotated as a pseudogene. This CDR3 region has 19 residues. The CDR3 DNA reads as TGTGCCAGCAGCCCGAAGGGGCTAGCGGGAGGGAGGGGGTACATTGAGCAGTTCTTC. It translates to CASSPKGLAGGRGYIEQFF.

This clone has more than one count but fewer than ten. J is TRBJ2-3 and V is TRBV9; D gene unclear. From germline, CDR1 is SGDLS and CDR2 YYNGEE. V was pared by 4 bases and J by 7 bases, with 10 bases between. CDR3 length: 12 amino acids. Here the CDR3 reads CASSSNKNTQYF. CDR3 sequence (DNA): TGTGCCAGCAGCTCCAACAAAAATACGCAGTATTTT.

The chain combines TRBV10-1 with TRBJ2-3; D is possibly TRBD1 (6 bases). Trimming pared 0 bases from V and 5 bases from J, leaving 12 bases between. Looked up from germline, CDR1 is WNHNN and CDR2 is SYGVQD (reference sequence). The CDR3 is made up of 15 amino acids. The CDR3 protein is CASSESRGLGDTQYF. The CDR3 bases are TGCGCCAGCAGTGAGTCCAGGGGATTAGGAGATACGCAGTATTTT.

The rearrangement joins TRBV5-1 to TRBJ2-4, with D maybe TRBD1 (5 bases). CDR1 and CDR2 from the germline V gene are SGHRS and YFSETQ. This CDR3 has 13 residues. Between the trimmed V and J ends, which lost 4 bases and 9 bases, there was a span of 14 bases. The DNA of the CDR3 is TGCGCCAGCAGCCCGAGGACCCAGGGCATTCAGTACTTC. Translated: CASSPRTQGIQYF. Looking up the rest from reference TRBV5-1 and TRBJ2-4 gives the full variable domain: KAGVTQTPRYLIKTRGQQVTLSCSPISGHRSVSWYQQTPGQGLQFLFEYFSETQRNKGNFPGRFSGRQFSNSRSEMNVSTLELGDSALYLCASSPRTQGIQYFGAGTRLSVL.

V gene TRBV7-9 combines with J gene TRBJ2-3; D call uncertain. The CDR3 has 13 residues. Germline lookup yields CDR1 SEHNR and CDR2 FQNEAQ (reference sequence). Trimming pared 7 bases from V and 2 bases from J, leaving 10 bases between. The DNA for the CDR3 is TGTGCCAGCATGAGGCAGCACACAGATACGCAGTATTTT. Translated, it gives CASMRQHTDTQYF.

The genes are TRBV25-1 and TRBJ2-1; 9 bases match TRBD2. CDR1 MGHDK and CDR2 SYGVNS come from the germline V gene. Trimming removed 1 base from V and 6 bases from J; junction bases left unmatched: 7. The CDR3 consists of 16 residues. DNA of the CDR3: TGTGCCAGCAGTGAATTAGCGGGACTAGCCATCAATGAGCAGTTCTTC. The encoded protein is CASSELAGLAINEQFF.

The CDR3 region is CASSIGTVSPLHF. Written as DNA, the CDR3 is TGTGCCAGTAGTATAGGGACAGTTTCACCCCTCCACTTT. The chain couples TRBV19 to TRBJ1-6, with a possible D match to TRBD1 (6 bases). Deletions cut 1 base from V and 9 bases from J, with 7 bases between. The CDR3 covers 13 residues. Germline V gives CDR1 LNHDA, CDR2 SQIVND (reference sequence).

J is TRBJ2-5 and V is TRBV6-1; no firm D call. The CDR3 contains 13 residues. CDR1 is MNHNS and CDR2 is SASEGT in the germline V gene. Trimming shortened V by 7 bases and J by 7 bases, and 16 bases separated the two germline ends. The CDR3 protein is CASTPVSPGTQYF. The CDR3 nucleotides read TGTGCCAGCACGCCCGTATCACCCGGGACCCAGTACTTC.

This clone was counted once. This chain uses TRBV7-8 with TRBJ1-1, with 7 bases matching TRBD1. J lost 1 base, V lost 5 bases, and 4 bases had no gene match. This CDR3 is built from 14 residues. Per the germline V gene, CDR1 is SGHVS and CDR2 is FQNEAQ. CDR3 region: CASSLRQGNTEAFF. DNA of the CDR3: TGTGCCAGCAGCCTCCGACAGGGGAACACTGAAGCTTTCTTT.

This clone was counted a few times. The CDR3 DNA follows: TGTGCCAGCAGCTTCCTAGCGGGGGCATACAATGAGCAGTTCTTC. Residues: CASSFLAGAYNEQFF. The chain recombines TRBV11-2 with TRBJ2-1; 10 positions agree with TRBD2. CDR3 length: 15 amino acids. CDR1 is SGHAT and CDR2 is FQNNGV in the germline V gene. Trimming at V came to 3 bases and at J to 4 bases, leaving 3 bases not matched to a gene.

This clone was counted between two and nine times. The rearrangement links TRBV7-2 to TRBJ2-7; 9 nucleotides line up with TRBD1. J gave up 4 bases and V 6 bases, and 7 bases lay outside the gene matches. The germline V gene has CDR1 SGHTA and CDR2 FQGNSA. The CDR3 is 14 residues long. Here the CDR3 DNA reads TGTGCCAGCAGGGGGCCGACAGGGGGTTACGAGCAGTACTTC. Protein product: CASRGPTGGYEQYF.

The V and J genes are TRBV11-3 and TRBJ2-5, with a weak D call TRBD2 (6 bases). This CDR3 comprises 16 residues. Germline V lookup: CDR1 SGHNT, CDR2 YENEEA. Trimming took off 5 bases at V and 4 bases at J, with 20 bases between the two ends. CDR3 sequence reads: CASSAGPPHLGETQYF. The CDR3 DNA reads as TGTGCCAGCAGCGCGGGGCCACCTCACCTCGGAGAGACCCAGTACTTC.

V and J are TRBV29-1 and TRBJ1-2; 12 positions match TRBD1. The CDR3 length is 15 residues. The trim removed 6 bases at V and 4 bases at J, leaving 9 bases unmatched. Germline V gives CDR1 SQVTM, CDR2 ANQGSEA. DNA for the CDR3: TGCAGCGTCTCGGGACAGGGGGCGAGAGGCTATGGCTACACCTTC. Protein: CSVSGQGARGYGYTF. Full variable domain (rest looked up from reference TRBV29-1 and TRBJ1-2): SAVISQKPSRDICQRGTSLTIQCQVDSQVTMMFWYRQQPGQSLTLIATANQGSEATYESGFVIDKFPISRPNLTFSTLTVSNMSPEDSSIYLCSVSGQGARGYGYTFGSGTRLTVV.

This clone was seen only once. The genes are TRBV5-1 and TRBJ2-3; TRBD2 aligns across 8 bases. The J segment lost 2 bases and the V segment lost 4 bases, leaving 9 bases of the junction unmatched. This CDR3 has 16 residues. The germline V gene encodes CDR1 SGHRS and CDR2 YFSETQ. The CDR3 DNA is TGCGCCAGCAGCCTCGGGGTAGCGGGATCCACAGATACGCAGTATTTT. Translation: CASSLGVAGSTDTQYF.

The genes are TRBV10-3 and TRBJ2-7; 9 nucleotides match TRBD1. The J segment lost 5 bases and the V segment lost 3 bases, leaving 14 bases of the junction unmatched. CDR3 length: 17 amino acids. CDR1 is ENHRY, CDR2 SYGVKD, per germline. In DNA form, the CDR3 reads TGTGCCATCAGTGAACCTTCGGGGACAGGGAATATCCACGAGCAGTACTTC. As protein: CAISEPSGTGNIHEQYF.

The genes are TRBV30 and TRBJ2-3, with a tentative D call TRBD2 (6 bases). Trimming pared 6 bases from V and 0 bases from J, leaving 13 bases between. CDR3 length: 14 residues. Germline V gene lookup returns CDR1 GTSNPN and CDR2 SVGIG (reference sequence). The CDR3 DNA reads TGTGCCTGCTCCCGCGGGGTCAGCACAGATACGCAGTATTTT. Translated, it gives CACSRGVSTDTQYF.

The V call is TRBV2, the J call TRBJ2-3; 7 nucleotides agree with TRBD2. Germline trimming cut 8 bases from V and 2 bases from J; bases unmatched to any gene: 1. The CDR3 covers 12 residues. Per the germline V gene, CDR1 is SNHLY and CDR2 is FYNNEI. The CDR3 protein is CASGGDTDTQYF. CDR3 coding DNA: TGTGCCAGCGGGGGGGACACAGATACGCAGTATTTT.

This clone was counted only a few times. The rearrangement joins TRBV2 to TRBJ1-4; D is uncertain. The CDR3 has 15 residues. From germline, CDR1 is SNHLY and CDR2 FYNNEI. Trimming took 2 bases from V and 5 from J, leaving 12 bases between them. Here the CDR3 reads CASSERWRGNEKLFF. The CDR3 DNA sequence: TGTGCCAGCAGTGAAAGGTGGCGCGGGAATGAAAAACTGTTTTTT.

This chain links TRBV5-6 with TRBJ2-1; D may be TRBD2 (6 bases). V dropped 2 bases and J dropped 6 bases, with 15 bases sitting between them. In germline, CDR1 is SGHDT, CDR2 YYEEEE. This CDR3 contains 15 residues. As DNA, the CDR3 is TGTGCCAGCAGCTTTCGGGGGTTCCAATTCAATGAGCAGTTCTTC. Translated, it gives CASSFRGFQFNEQFF.

The chain has TRBV5-4 and TRBJ2-1; D may be TRBD2 (5 bases). Trimming stripped 2 bases from V and 9 bases from J, with 12 bases between. Germline V CDR1 and CDR2: SGHNT, YYREEE (reference sequence). The CDR3 runs 13 residues. CDR3 sequence: CASSFGDYVEQFF. The CDR3 DNA follows: TGTGCCAGCAGCTTCGGAGACTACGTTGAGCAGTTCTTC.